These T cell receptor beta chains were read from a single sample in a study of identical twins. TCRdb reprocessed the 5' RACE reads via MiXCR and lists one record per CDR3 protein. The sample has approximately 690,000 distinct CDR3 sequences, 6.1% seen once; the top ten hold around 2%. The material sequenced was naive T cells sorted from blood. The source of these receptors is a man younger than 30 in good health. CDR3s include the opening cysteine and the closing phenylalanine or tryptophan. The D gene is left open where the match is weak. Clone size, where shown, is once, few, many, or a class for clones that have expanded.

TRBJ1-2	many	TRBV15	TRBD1	CARDRGRNDGYTF	TGTGCCAGGGACAGGGGGCGCAATGATGGCTACACCTTC
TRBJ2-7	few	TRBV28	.	CASSLLSHYEQYF	TGTGCCAGCAGTTTGCTTTCTCACTACGAGCAGTACTTC
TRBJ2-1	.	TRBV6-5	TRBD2	CASSYPVTSGKNNEQFF	TGTGCCAGCAGTTACCCCGTGACTAGCGGCAAAAACAATGAGCAGTTCTTC
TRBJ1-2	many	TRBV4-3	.	CASSQDGQGDYGYTF	TGCGCCAGCAGCCAAGATGGGCAGGGCGACTATGGCTACACCTTC
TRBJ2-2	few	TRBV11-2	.	CASSYHRLTGELFF	TGTGCCAGCAGCTACCACAGACTCACCGGGGAGCTGTTTTTT
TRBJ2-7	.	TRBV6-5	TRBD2	CASSYRGLNEQYF	TGTGCCAGCAGTTACAGGGGACTAAACGAGCAGTACTTC
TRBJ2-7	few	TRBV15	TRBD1	CATSTGQGAREQYF	TGTGCCACCAGCACGGGACAGGGGGCTCGGGAGCAGTACTTC
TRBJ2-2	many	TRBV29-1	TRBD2	CSVTREGWNTGELFF	TGCAGCGTTACTCGGGAGGGTTGGAACACCGGGGAGCTGTTTTTT
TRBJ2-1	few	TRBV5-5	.	CASSPVKSSYNEQFF	TGTGCCAGCAGCCCGGTAAAGAGCTCCTACAATGAGCAGTTCTTC
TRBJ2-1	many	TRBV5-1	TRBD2	CASSLVGSGRAHNEQFF	TGCGCCAGCAGCTTGGTTGGTAGCGGGAGGGCCCACAATGAGCAGTTCTTC
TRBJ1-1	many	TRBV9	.	CASSPSGGNTEAFF	TGTGCCAGCAGCCCCAGTGGGGGGAACACTGAAGCTTTCTTT
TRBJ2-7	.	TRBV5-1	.	CASRPGTYSYEQYF	TGCGCCAGCAGACCCGGGACTTACTCCTACGAGCAGTACTTC
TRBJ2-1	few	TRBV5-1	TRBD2	CASSRLRGLAGEMEQFF	TGCGCCAGCAGCCGTCTCCGGGGACTAGCGGGAGAAATGGAGCAGTTCTTC
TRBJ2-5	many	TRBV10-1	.	CASSEMGEETQYF	TGCGCCAGCAGTGAGATGGGTGAAGAGACCCAGTACTTC
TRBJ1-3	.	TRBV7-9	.	CASSRIVWGAGNTIYF	TGTGCCAGCAGCCGGATAGTCTGGGGAGCTGGAAACACCATATATTTT
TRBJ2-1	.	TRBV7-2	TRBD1	CASTIIPGGLFF	TGTGCCAGCACCATTATCCCAGGGGGCTTGTTCTTC